Shown below are 21 T cell receptor beta chains from a single sample sequenced in a study of shared clonotypes between healthy human individuals. Profiling relied on immunoSEQ multiplex PCR, and the TCRdb table lists in-frame clones only, not all of them. The sample lists roughly 520,000 clones; about 96% were seen once. Sequenced: naive CD4+ T cells sorted from blood. Subset: CD45RA+ positively selected. These receptors were collected from a woman between 25 and 40 years old in good health.

The gene calls are TRBV27 and TRBJ1-2; D unresolved. Germline CDR1 is MNHEY and CDR2 is SMNVEV (reference sequence). This CDR3 is built from 15 residues. Trimming cost V 4 bases and J 6 bases, with 18 bases left between them. The CDR3 is CASSYRTKGPHGYTF. DNA for the CDR3: TGTGCCAGCAGTTACCGGACGAAGGGTCCCCATGGCTACACCTTC.

CDR3 DNA: TGTGCCAGCAGCTTGTGGCTAGGGGTCGTGAGCAATCAGCCCCAGCATTTT. This translates into CASSLWLGVVSNQPQHF. The chain recombines TRBV5-5 with TRBJ1-5; D is possibly TRBD1 (5 bases). V shed 1 base and J shed 1 base, with 15 bases lying between them. The CDR3 runs 17 residues. CDR1 SGHKS and CDR2 YYEKEE come from the germline V gene (reference sequence).

V and J are TRBV15 and TRBJ1-4; no clear D. Trimming stripped 5 bases from V and 3 bases from J, with 19 bases between. The germline V gene encodes CDR1 LNHNV and CDR2 YYDKDF (reference sequence). The length of the CDR3 is 17 residues. CDR3 sequence: CATSEPLQLRPNEKLFF. DNA for the CDR3: TGTGCCACCAGCGAACCGTTACAGTTGCGGCCTAATGAAAAACTGTTTTTT.

The chain has TRBV5-1 and TRBJ2-2; no reliable D call. Germline CDR1 and CDR2: SGHRS and YFSETQ. Trimming cost V 2 bases and J 1 base, with 9 bases left between them. The CDR3 runs 15 residues. The CDR3 region has the DNA TGCGCCAGCAGCTTAGCGCCGGAGAACACCGGGGAGCTGTTTTTT. This sequence encodes CASSLAPENTGELFF.

This CDR3 is CASSRGQGQETQYF. CDR3 bases: TGTGCCAGCAGCAGAGGACAGGGCCAAGAGACCCAGTACTTC. The gene calls are TRBV11-2 and TRBJ2-5; 8 bases are shared with TRBD1. CDR1 is SGHAT, CDR2 FQNNGV, per germline. Losses at the gene ends were 5 bases for V and 1 base for J; bases not matched to a gene: 3. CDR3 length: 14 residues.

The genes are TRBV6-5 and TRBJ2-7, with D uncertain. This CDR3 is built from 15 residues. CDR1 MNHEY and CDR2 SVGAGI come from the germline V gene. With 0 bases removed from V and 3 bases from J, the gap between germline ends came to 12 bases. DNA for the CDR3: TGTGCCAGCAGTTACTCCACAGCGACTCTCTACGAGCAGTACTTC. Its protein is CASSYSTATLYEQYF.

The chain couples TRBV29-1 to TRBJ2-3, with 13 positions matching TRBD2. With V trimmed by 7 bases and J by 1 base, 14 bases remained unmatched. CDR3 length: 18 amino acids. Germline lookup yields CDR1 SQVTM and CDR2 ANQGSEA. The CDR3 protein is CSAGGLAGVSRGTDTQYF. CDR3 nucleotide sequence: TGCAGCGCCGGTGGACTAGCGGGAGTAAGCCGGGGCACAGATACGCAGTATTTT.

The CDR3 spells CASSVGPGNSPLHF. CDR3 coding DNA: TGTGCCAGCAGCGTGGGTCCAGGGAATTCACCCCTCCACTTT. The chain joins TRBV7-9 to TRBJ1-6; maybe TRBD1 (5 bases). Germline V gene data show CDR1 as SEHNR and CDR2 as FQNEAQ (reference sequence). V lost 5 bases, J lost 7 bases, and 12 bases lay in between. The CDR3 covers 14 residues.

The rearrangement uses TRBV27 and TRBJ2-7; 9 positions agree with TRBD1. Losses at the gene ends were 5 bases for V and 3 bases for J; bases not matched to a gene: 5. Germline V lookup: CDR1 MNHEY, CDR2 SMNVEV (reference sequence). CDR3 length: 14 residues. CDR3 in DNA: TGTGCCAGCAGTATCCGACAGGGGGGCTACGAGCAGTACTTC. This encodes CASSIRQGGYEQYF.

V usage is TRBV7-9 and J usage is TRBJ1-3; no firm D call. Germline V lookup: CDR1 SEHNR, CDR2 FQNEAQ (reference sequence). CDR3 size: 14 residues. With 4 bases removed from V and 3 bases from J, the gap between germline ends came to 10 bases. This CDR3 reads CASSSDLLGNTIYF. In nucleotides, the CDR3 is TGTGCCAGCAGCTCGGACCTACTTGGAAACACCATATATTTT.

The V and J genes are TRBV6-5 and TRBJ1-4, with TRBD1 as a possible D gene (6 bases). CDR3 length: 14 residues. Germline CDR1 is MNHEY and CDR2 is SVGAGI. Trimming shortened V by 4 bases and J by 9 bases, and 15 bases separated the two germline ends. The CDR3 DNA is TGTGCCAGCAGTTCGTACAGGGAGAATAAAAAACTGTTTTTT. This codes for CASSSYRENKKLFF.

The chain carries TRBV5-1 and TRBJ2-2, with 10 bases matching TRBD2. CDR3 length: 18 amino acids. V dropped 1 base and J dropped 4; count of bases not matched to a gene: 10. CDR1 is SGHRS, CDR2 YFSETQ, per germline. Written as DNA, the CDR3 is TGCGCCAGCAGCTTGTTCCAAACTAGCGGGGTTACCACCGGGGAGCTGTTTTTT. Translating it yields CASSLFQTSGVTTGELFF.

The chain carries TRBV19 and TRBJ2-2; D is uncertain. Germline V CDR1 and CDR2: LNHDA, SQIVND (reference sequence). This CDR3 comprises 14 residues. Trimming shortened V by 6 bases and J by 4 bases, and 12 bases separated the two germline ends. The DNA of the CDR3 is TGTGCCAGTAGGGGCGCGGTGGGCACCGGGGAGCTGTTTTTT. Its translation is CASRGAVGTGELFF.

The chain combines TRBV11-3 with TRBJ1-1, with unresolved D. This CDR3 has 14 residues. In germline, CDR1 is SGHNT, CDR2 YENEEA. The ends were cut back, 4 bases at V and 5 bases at J, with 14 bases in the middle. In DNA form, the CDR3 reads TGTGCCAGCAGCTCAGGACTTTTACCTACTGAAGCTTTCTTT. Residues: CASSSGLLPTEAFF.

The CDR3 region is CATCFASGRARTGELFF. The CDR3 nucleotides read TGTGCCACCTGCTTTGCTAGCGGGAGGGCCAGGACCGGGGAGCTGTTTTTT. The chain has TRBV2 and TRBJ2-2, with 12 positions matching TRBD2. Germline-derived CDR1 and CDR2 are SNHLY and FYNNEI. This CDR3 has 17 amino acids. Losses at the gene ends were 10 bases for V and 5 bases for J; bases not matched to a gene: 14.

CDR3 protein: CASSFGGGVGGQYF. The CDR3 DNA reads TGCGCCAGCAGTTTTGGAGGAGGAGTCGGAGGGCAGTACTTC. The J gene is TRBJ2-7, the V gene TRBV4-1; D might be TRBD2 (5 bases). The CDR3 is 14 residues long. Germline V lookup: CDR1 MGHRA, CDR2 YSYEKL. V was pared by 6 bases and J by 9 bases, with 21 bases between.

This clone has a single count. The chain has TRBV7-9 and TRBJ2-2; D remains ambiguous. V lost 1 base to trimming and J lost 0 bases, with 6 bases between them. This CDR3 comprises 15 residues. The germline V gene has CDR1 SEHNR and CDR2 FQNEAQ (reference sequence). CDR3 region: CASSLGQANTGELFF. The CDR3, as DNA: TGTGCCAGCAGCTTAGGTCAGGCGAACACCGGGGAGCTGTTTTTT.

The chain carries TRBV19 and TRBJ2-5; D is possibly TRBD1 (6 bases). The CDR3 extends over 14 amino acids. V was trimmed by 9 bases and J by 9 bases, leaving 23 bases between them. Germline lookup yields CDR1 LNHDA and CDR2 SQIVND (reference sequence). DNA for the CDR3: TGTGCCAGCAACAAGAGGGCAGCACCAGGGGCCCAGTACTTC. Translated: CASNKRAAPGAQYF.

The CDR3, as DNA: TGTGCCAGCAGGACTAGCGGGAGTTCCGGGGAGCTGTTTTTT. It specifies CASRTSGSSGELFF. The chain joins TRBV28 to TRBJ2-2, with 12 nucleotides matching TRBD2. CDR1 and CDR2 from the germline V gene are MDHEN and SYDVKM. The CDR3 has 14 residues. V lost 6 bases to trimming and J lost 6 bases; unmatched junction nucleotides: 2.

The chain employs TRBV6-5 and TRBJ2-5; 7 nucleotides agree with TRBD1. The CDR3 extends over 15 amino acids. Germline V lookup: CDR1 MNHEY, CDR2 SVGAGI. V was clipped by 6 bases and J by 1 base; unmatched bases: 8. DNA of the CDR3: TGTGCCAGCAGATACCGCTACAGGGGCCAAGAGACCCAGTACTTC. As protein: CASRYRYRGQETQYF.

The J gene is TRBJ1-4, the V gene TRBV7-9; 7 bases align to TRBD1. The CDR3 has 16 residues. J was trimmed by 7 bases and V by 1 base; bases with no gene match: 9. CDR1 and CDR2 from the germline V gene are SEHNR and FQNEAQ (reference sequence). In nucleotides, the CDR3 is TGTGCCAGCAGCTTAGTTGCCAGGGGGTCTCCTGAAAAACTGTTTTTT. It encodes CASSLVARGSPEKLFF. Complete variable domain (other parts from reference TRBV7-9 and TRBJ1-4): DTGVSQNPRHKITKRGQNVTFRCDPISEHNRLYWYRQTLGQGPEFLTYFQNEAQLEKSRLLSDRFSAERPKGSFSTLEIQRTEQGDSAMYLCASSLVARGSPEKLFFGSGTQLSVL.